These T cell receptor beta chains were read from a single sample in a study of blood T cell repertoires in COVID-19. Repertoires were generated with immunoSEQ multiplex PCR, while TCRdb's copy carries only in-frame clones and drops some. This repertoire shows approximately 230,000 clones, around 90% found once; its top ten account for around 3%. Sequenced input: peripheral blood. These receptors were collected from a young man with active or convalescent COVID-19. Each CDR3 is given with its conserved first and last residue. D genes are given only for firm matches.

v_call	d_call	j_call	cdr3_aa
TRBV6-1	.	TRBJ1-1	CASSETGMNTEAFF
TRBV13	TRBD1	TRBJ2-7	CASSLGAGTEYEQYF
TRBV4-2	TRBD1	TRBJ2-1	CASSQEGQGYNEQFF
TRBV5-1	TRBD1	TRBJ2-7	CASSIYDRGEQYF
TRBV7-8	.	TRBJ1-1	CASSSTDGNTEAFF
TRBV7-2	.	TRBJ1-3	CASSITLSGNTIYF
TRBV28	.	TRBJ1-3	CASSLPPGQFSGNTIYF
TRBV28	TRBD1	TRBJ1-2	CASSTRQGGDYGYTF
TRBV7-2	.	TRBJ2-2	CASSFSPGLVTGELFF
TRBV19	.	TRBJ1-5	CASSISIFLTNQPQHF
TRBV6-5	TRBD1	TRBJ1-2	CASSWDRGEQNYGYTF
TRBV28	.	TRBJ2-7	CASSIGFSYEQYF
TRBV11-2	TRBD1	TRBJ1-1	CASSLTTGAEAFF
TRBV7-2	.	TRBJ1-3	CASSSGDSGNTIYF
TRBV9	TRBD1	TRBJ1-2	CASSVGTALLHYGYTF
TRBV29-1	TRBD1	TRBJ1-4	CSVEDRGLNEKLFF
TRBV7-2	.	TRBJ2-7	CASSRQGDYEQYF
TRBV7-2	.	TRBJ1-2	CASSPRWGVLYGYTF
TRBV9	.	TRBJ1-1	CASSSLGAGNTEAFF
TRBV2	.	TRBJ2-4	CASSEELAIQYF